This T cell receptor (beta chain) was captured in a study of shared clonotypes between healthy human individuals. Findings and caveats of the study: The researchers took only blood, and tissue repertoires probably look different.

Assay: immunoSEQ multiplex PCR; the TCRdb copy retains only in-frame clones and omits some. The table includes about 490,000 clones, approximately 79% detected once. The CDR3 runs to 15 residues. Germline trimming cut 5 bases from V and 0 bases from J; bases unmatched to any gene: 4. In germline, CDR1 is LNHDA, CDR2 SQIVND (reference sequence). In regard to this clone: No antigen is known for it.

V usage is TRBV19 and J usage is TRBJ1-5; TRBD1 agrees at 7 bases. Material for sequencing was PBMCs. This TCR was sampled from a woman in her 40s in good health. Some clones in this sample may be carry-over from other donors' samples. CDR3 residues: CASSSGTASNQPQHF. As DNA, the CDR3 is TGTGCCAGTAGTTCCGGGACAGCTAGCAATCAGCCCCAGCATTTT.